This TCR beta chain was captured in a study of technical replicates of blood from a handful of donors. This CDR3 has 14 residues. Unmatched junction bases numbered 5, after V lost 5 bases and J lost 5 bases. CDR1 and CDR2 from the germline V gene are SGDLS and YYNGEE. Some clones are missing from TCRdb's copy, which holds only in-frame ones; the method was immunoSEQ multiplex PCR. In the table there are approximately 94,000 clones, 90% to 96% of which are singletons. The rearrangement uses TRBV9 and TRBJ2-3; TRBD2 matches 10 bases. The sequence was obtained from a human donor in good health. Sequenced input: T cells isolated from PBMCs. This CDR3 reads CASRASGGEDTQYF. CDR3 in DNA: TGTGCCAGCAGGGCGAGCGGGGGGGAAGATACGCAGTATTTT.